This paragraph reports one T cell receptor (beta chain). This sample was taken from a study of sequential checkpoint blockade in melanoma. The germline gives CDR1 SGHVS, CDR2 FNYEAQ. The ends lost 2 bases at V and 3 bases at J; junction bases unmatched: 10. This CDR3 is built from 19 residues. Clones were read by immunoSEQ multiplex PCR, and TCRdb kept only the in-frame ones, dropping some. The repertoire includes 15,000 to 20,000 clones, roughly 66% of them detected once, and around 18% sits in the top ten. Treatment meaning: randomized to nivolumab then ipilimumab (arm A) or the reverse (arm B). Sorted cells were live CD3+CD8+, lacking CD19 and CD56, from PBMCs.

This chain connects TRBV7-6 to TRBJ2-7; 16 nucleotides agree with TRBD2. The sequences come from CD8+ T cells sorted from blood (inferred from file names), collected from a patient given nivolumab and ipilimumab in sequence. This TCR derives from a human donor with melanoma. For the CDR3, the DNA is TGTGCCAGCAGCTTAAACAAGGGACTAGCGGGGGGGAAAGACTACGAGCAGTACTTC. It is translated as CASSLNKGLAGGKDYEQYF.